These T cell receptor beta chains were read from a single sample in a study of T cell repertoires in cytomegalovirus infection. Their antigen targets remain unknown. TCRdb re-derived calls from the reads in MiXCR, one entry per CDR3 protein. Of some 320,000 distinct CDR3 sequences listed, about 29% are singletons. The sample was cultured PBMCs, taken from culture after CMV antigen stimulation. These receptors were collected from a human donor in good health (CMV status not recorded). Some clones in this sample may be carry-over from other donors' samples. Each CDR3 is given with its conserved first and last residue. Each record gives: V gene, J gene, clone size, D gene, CDR3 protein, CDR3 DNA. The D gene is left open where the match is weak. Some rows mark clone size as missing; the rest say once, few, many or name a class of expanded clone.

>TRBV20-1|TRBJ2-3|NA|TRBD2
CSARPSGGPWDTQYF
TGCAGTGCTAGACCTAGCGGGGGGCCCTGGGATACGCAGTATTTT
>TRBV6-2/TRBV6-3|TRBJ2-7|few|TRBD1
CASRPGQGYEQYF
TGTGCCAGCAGGCCCGGACAGGGCTACGAGCAGTACTTC
>TRBV12-3/TRBV12-4|TRBJ1-3|few|NA
CASSSTSSGNTIYF
TGTGCCAGCAGTTCCACGTCCTCTGGAAACACCATATATTTT
>TRBV7-6|TRBJ2-1|NA|NA
CASRGLDNEQFF
TGTGCCAGCAGGGGCCTGGACAATGAGCAGTTCTTC
>TRBV12-3/TRBV12-4|TRBJ2-3|NA|TRBD2
CASSLGTSVAGGEQYF
TGTGCCAGCAGTCTCGGGACTAGCGTCGCCGGGGGGGAGCAGTATTTT
>TRBV12-3/TRBV12-4|TRBJ2-1|NA|NA
CASSLSYTRPFF
TGTGCCAGCAGTTTATCATACACCCGGCCGTTCTTC
>TRBV7-9|TRBJ2-6|NA|TRBD1
CASSLGYQTGIGGANVLTF
TGTGCCAGCAGCTTAGGTTACCAGACAGGGATCGGTGGGGCCAACGTCCTGACTTTC
>TRBV28|TRBJ2-3|NA|TRBD1
CASSLQGAGADTQYF
TGTGCCAGCAGCCTACAGGGGGCTGGGGCAGATACGCAGTATTTT
>TRBV7-6|TRBJ2-4|NA|TRBD2
CASSPSVVAGNIQYF
TGTGCCAGCAGCCCCTCTGTCGTAGCGGGAAACATTCAGTACTTC
>TRBV27|TRBJ2-7|few|TRBD1
CASSLSSQTGEVGPTYEQYF
TGTGCCAGCAGTTTATCGAGCCAGACAGGGGAGGTTGGCCCTACCTACGAGCAGTACTTC
>TRBV27|TRBJ2-7|few|NA
CASSFGQGDDEQYF
TGTGCCAGCAGTTTCGGGCAGGGAGATGACGAGCAGTACTTC
>TRBV6-1|TRBJ2-3|NA|NA
CASSELISAITDTQYF
TGTGCCAGCAGTGAACTAATTAGCGCAATCACAGATACGCAGTATTTT
>TRBV30|TRBJ1-3|NA|NA
CAWSPGPSGNTIYF
TGTGCCTGGAGTCCAGGGCCCTCTGGAAACACCATATATTTT